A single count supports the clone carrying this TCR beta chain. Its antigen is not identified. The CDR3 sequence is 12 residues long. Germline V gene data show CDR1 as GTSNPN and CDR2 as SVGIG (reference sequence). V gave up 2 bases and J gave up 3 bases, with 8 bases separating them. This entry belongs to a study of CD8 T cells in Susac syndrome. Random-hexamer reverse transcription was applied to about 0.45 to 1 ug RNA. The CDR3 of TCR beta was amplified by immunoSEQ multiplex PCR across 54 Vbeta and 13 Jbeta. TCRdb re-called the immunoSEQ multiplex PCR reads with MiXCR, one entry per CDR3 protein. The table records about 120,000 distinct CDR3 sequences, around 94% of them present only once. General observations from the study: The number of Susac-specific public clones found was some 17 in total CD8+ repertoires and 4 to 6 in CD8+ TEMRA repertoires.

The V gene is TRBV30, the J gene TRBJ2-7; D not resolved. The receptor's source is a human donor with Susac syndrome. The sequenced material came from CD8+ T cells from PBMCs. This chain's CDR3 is CAWSSSDYEQYF. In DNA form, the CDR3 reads TGTGCCTGGAGTTCATCAGACTACGAGCAGTACTTC.